One and the same sample provided the 19 T cell receptor beta chains below, sequenced in a study of blood T cell repertoires in COVID-19. Libraries were prepared by immunoSEQ multiplex PCR; TCRdb keeps only in-frame clonotypes and omits some of them. Counted here are 120,000 or so clones, approximately 87% occurring once; the ten biggest clones make up 25% to 35%. Sequencing was done on a sample of peripheral blood. These receptor sequences come from a woman aged 70-85 years with acute or convalescent COVID-19.

The genes are TRBV4-2 and TRBJ1-6, with 7 bases matching TRBD1. The J segment lost 7 bases and the V segment lost 1 base, leaving 4 bases of the junction unmatched. Germline assignment: CDR1 LGHNA and CDR2 YNFKEQ. The CDR3 is 15 amino acids. The CDR3 reads CASSQATGVNSPLHF. The CDR3 DNA reads TGTGCCAGCAGCCAAGCTACAGGGGTCAATTCACCCCTCCACTTT.

This chain links TRBV10-1 with TRBJ2-2; the match to TRBD1 covers 8 bases. J lost 0 bases, V lost 3 bases, and 3 bases had no gene match. There are 16 residues in the CDR3. Germline values: CDR1 WNHNN, CDR2 SYGVQD (reference sequence). The CDR3 region has the DNA TGCGCCAGCAGTGACCTGGGACAGGCGAACACCGGGGAGCTGTTTTTT. Translation gives CASSDLGQANTGELFF.

The chain is built from TRBV7-9 and TRBJ1-2, with TRBD1 matching 7 bases. The CDR3 totals 13 residues. Per the germline V gene, CDR1 is SEHNR and CDR2 is FQNEAQ (reference sequence). The J segment lost 8 bases and the V segment lost 5 bases, leaving 8 bases of the junction unmatched. The CDR3 spells CASSPSTGNGYTF. The DNA of the CDR3 is TGTGCCAGCAGCCCCTCGACAGGGAACGGCTACACCTTC.

V usage is TRBV4-1 and J usage is TRBJ2-6, with 8 bases fitting TRBD1. Germline V gives CDR1 MGHRA, CDR2 YSYEKL. The CDR3 contains 17 residues. The junction had 5 bases not matched to a gene; V was cut back by 4 bases and J by 0 bases. CDR3 sequence: CASSLGQGPSGANVLTF. CDR3 in DNA: TGCGCCAGCAGCCTCGGACAGGGTCCCTCTGGGGCCAACGTCCTGACTTTC.

The CDR3 protein is CASSLGQQNYGYTF. The CDR3 region has the DNA TGTGCCAGCAGTTTGGGACAGCAAAACTATGGCTACACCTTC. V usage is TRBV6-5 and J usage is TRBJ1-2; 7 bases are shared with TRBD1. CDR1 is MNHEY, CDR2 SVGAGI, per germline. With V trimmed by 4 bases and J by 2 bases, 4 bases remained unmatched. CDR3 length: 14 residues.

The genes are TRBV19 and TRBJ2-7; TRBD1 might be the D (6 bases). The CDR3 is made up of 15 amino acids. V lost 3 bases and J lost 3, with 15 bases in between. CDR1 is LNHDA, CDR2 SQIVND, per germline (reference sequence). CDR3 sequence (DNA): TGTGCCAGTAGTATTGCCGGGACATCTGACTACGAGCAGTACTTC. The encoded protein is CASSIAGTSDYEQYF.

The chain employs TRBV10-3 and TRBJ2-3; 12 bases fit TRBD2. V shed 10 bases and J 6 bases; nucleotides not matched to a gene: 11. Germline loops: CDR1 ENHRY, CDR2 SYGVKD. The CDR3 consists of 15 residues. The CDR3 DNA sequence: TGTGCCACCCAAGAGGCTAGCGGGGGGGCCGATACGCAGTATTTT. Protein product: CATQEASGGADTQYF.

The V and J genes are TRBV7-3 and TRBJ2-1, with unresolved D. CDR1 SGHTA and CDR2 FQGTGA come from the germline V gene. CDR3 length: 16 amino acids. V lost 2 bases and J lost 9, with 20 bases in between. The CDR3, as DNA: TGTGCCAGCAGCTTAGCTAACCTGGGTAGAGGCGGTGAGCAGTTCTTC. Translating it yields CASSLANLGRGGEQFF. The full variable domain, rest sourced from reference TRBV7-3 and TRBJ2-1, is GAGVSQTPSNKVTEKGKYVELRCDPISGHTALYWYRQSLGQGPEFLIYFQGTGAADDSGLPNDRFFAVRPEGSVSTLKIQRTERGDSAVYLCASSLANLGRGGEQFFGPGTRLTVL.

The chain joins TRBV10-2 to TRBJ2-1; 7 nucleotides line up with TRBD1. The CDR3 has 16 amino acids. The V segment lost 2 bases and the J segment 2 bases; nucleotides outside the gene matches: 6. Germline CDR1 reads WSHSY; CDR2 reads SAAADI. CDR3 sequence: CASSEDRAKTYNEQFF. The CDR3 DNA follows: TGCGCCAGCAGTGAGGACAGGGCAAAGACCTACAATGAGCAGTTCTTC.

This clone has a single count. This chain links TRBV28 with TRBJ1-2; weak D call: TRBD1 (5 bases). This CDR3 is built from 13 residues. V was trimmed by 2 bases and J by 4 bases, leaving 8 bases between them. Germline CDR1 MDHEN, CDR2 SYDVKM. The CDR3 coding sequence is TGTGCCAGCAGTTTAATAAGGGGCTATGGCTACACCTTC. As protein: CASSLIRGYGYTF.

The CDR3: CASSQPLSRARQETQYF. The CDR3 bases are TGTGCCAGTAGTCAACCTTTAAGCAGGGCAAGACAAGAGACCCAGTACTTC. The V and J genes are TRBV19 and TRBJ2-5; D may be TRBD1 (5 bases). The germline V gene has CDR1 LNHDA and CDR2 SQIVND (reference sequence). This CDR3 spans 17 amino acids. V gave up 5 bases and J gave up 2 bases, with 21 bases separating them.

The V and J genes are TRBV28 and TRBJ1-5, with TRBD1 matching 8 bases. CDR1 is MDHEN, CDR2 SYDVKM, per germline. V dropped 2 bases and J dropped 5; count of bases not matched to a gene: 8. This CDR3 spans 16 amino acids. CDR3 region: CASSLPRGQGYQPQHF. CDR3 DNA sequence: TGTGCCAGCAGTTTACCCCGAGGACAGGGTTATCAGCCCCAGCATTTT.

The rearrangement joins TRBV9 to TRBJ1-5; 8 bases fit TRBD1. Germline loops: CDR1 SGDLS, CDR2 YYNGEE. The J segment lost 0 bases and the V segment lost 4 bases, leaving 3 bases of the junction unmatched. The CDR3 is made up of 15 amino acids. CDR3 bases: TGTGCCAGCAGCCCCGGACAGGGTAGCAATCAGCCCCAGCATTTT. Protein product: CASSPGQGSNQPQHF.

V gene TRBV30 combines with J gene TRBJ2-6; 8 bases map to TRBD1. The V segment lost 4 bases and the J segment 4 bases; nucleotides outside the gene matches: 3. The CDR3 contains 14 residues. Germline assignment: CDR1 GTSNPN and CDR2 SVGIG (reference sequence). The CDR3 region has the DNA TGTGCCTGGACGCAGGGGGCAGGGGCCAACGTCCTGACTTTC. It encodes CAWTQGAGANVLTF.

J is TRBJ1-6 and V is TRBV11-3; D unclear. Deletions cut 0 bases from V and 9 bases from J, with 9 bases between. The germline V gene encodes CDR1 SGHNT and CDR2 YENEEA. CDR3 length equals 14 residues. The CDR3 here is CASSLDPTGSPLHF. The DNA for the CDR3 is TGTGCCAGCAGCTTAGACCCTACGGGTTCACCCCTCCACTTT.

The CDR3: CASSSGGQGTGELFF. CDR3 sequence (DNA): TGTGCCAGCAGTTCGGGAGGGCAGGGCACCGGGGAGCTGTTTTTT. The chain links TRBV28 to TRBJ2-2; 8 bases agree with TRBD2. This CDR3 region has 15 residues. Germline lookup yields CDR1 MDHEN and CDR2 SYDVKM. Trimming cost V 4 bases and J 4 bases; bases outside gene matches: 5.

In the case of this clone: The same CDR3 also results from other DNA sequences found in this sample. The rearrangement links TRBV28 to TRBJ2-2, with a possible D match to TRBD2 (6 bases). From germline, CDR1 is MDHEN and CDR2 SYDVKM. This CDR3 is 13 amino acids long. Trimming cost V 2 bases and J 5 bases, with 6 bases left between them. CDR3 protein: CASSLGGTGELFF. CDR3 DNA sequence: TGTGCCAGCAGTTTAGGAGGGACCGGGGAGCTGTTTTTT. Full variable domain (rest looked up from reference TRBV28 and TRBJ2-2): DVKVTQSSRYLVKRTGEKVFLECVQDMDHENMFWYRQDPGLGLRLIYFSYDVKMKEKGDIPEGYSVSREKKERFSLILESASTNQTSMYLCASSLGGTGELFFGEGSRLTVL.

The chain carries TRBV6-4 and TRBJ1-2; D gene uncertain. V shed 10 bases and J shed 4 bases, with 13 bases lying between them. CDR1 and CDR2 from the germline V gene are MRHNA and SNTAGT. This CDR3 is 12 amino acids long. CDR3 protein: CANDKSFYGYTF. CDR3 DNA sequence: TGTGCCAACGACAAGTCGTTCTATGGCTACACCTTC.

This chain uses TRBV28 with TRBJ2-3; 7 bases are shared with TRBD2. The germline CDR1 and CDR2 sequences are MDHEN and SYDVKM. The trim removed 2 bases at V and 3 bases at J, leaving 2 bases unmatched. This CDR3 is 14 amino acids long. In nucleotides, the CDR3 is TGTGCCAGCAGTTTAGGGGGGGGGACAGATACGCAGTATTTT. Residues: CASSLGGGTDTQYF.